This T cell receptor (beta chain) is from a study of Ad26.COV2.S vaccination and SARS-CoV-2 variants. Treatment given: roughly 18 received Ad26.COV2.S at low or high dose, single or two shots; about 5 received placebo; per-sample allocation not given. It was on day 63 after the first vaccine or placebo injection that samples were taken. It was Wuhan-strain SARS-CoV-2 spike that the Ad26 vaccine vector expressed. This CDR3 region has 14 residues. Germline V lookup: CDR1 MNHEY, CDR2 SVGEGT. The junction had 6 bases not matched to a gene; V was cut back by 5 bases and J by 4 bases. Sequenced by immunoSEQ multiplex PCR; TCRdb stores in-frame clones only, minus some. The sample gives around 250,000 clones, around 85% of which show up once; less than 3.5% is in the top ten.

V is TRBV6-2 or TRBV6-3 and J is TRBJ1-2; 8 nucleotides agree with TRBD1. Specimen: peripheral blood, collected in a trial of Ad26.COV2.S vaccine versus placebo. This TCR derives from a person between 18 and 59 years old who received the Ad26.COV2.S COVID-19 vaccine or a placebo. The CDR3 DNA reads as TGTGCCAGCAGTAGGGGACAGGCCAGCTATGGCTACACCTTC. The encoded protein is CASSRGQASYGYTF.